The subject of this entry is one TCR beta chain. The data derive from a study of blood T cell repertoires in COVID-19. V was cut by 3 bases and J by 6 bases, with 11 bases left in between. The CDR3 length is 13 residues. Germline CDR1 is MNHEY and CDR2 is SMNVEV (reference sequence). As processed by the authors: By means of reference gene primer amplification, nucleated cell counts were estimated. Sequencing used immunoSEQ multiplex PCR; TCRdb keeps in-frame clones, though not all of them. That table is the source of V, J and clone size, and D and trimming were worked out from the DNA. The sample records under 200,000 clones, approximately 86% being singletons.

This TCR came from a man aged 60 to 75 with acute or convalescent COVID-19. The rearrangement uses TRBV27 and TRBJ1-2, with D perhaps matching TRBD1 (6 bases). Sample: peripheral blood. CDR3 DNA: TGTGCCAGCAGTTTGGGGGGGCGGGATGGCTACACCTTC. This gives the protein CASSLGGRDGYTF.